This T cell receptor beta chain is from a study of control samples from healthy donors and cancer patients. Germline CDR1 LNHDA, CDR2 SQIVND (reference sequence). V gave up 6 bases and J gave up 0 bases, with 12 bases separating them. CDR3 length: 15 residues. This clone appeared once. This table comes from immunoSEQ multiplex PCR, and its TCRdb copy is limited to in-frame clones, with some not included. The table includes about 120,000 clones, 88% detected once. Sample: blood. This TCR was sampled from a woman aged 70 to 79 in good health. The chain carries TRBV19 and TRBJ2-1; D call uncertain. The CDR3 spells CASRSAAISYNEQFF. The CDR3, as DNA: TGTGCCAGTAGGTCCGCAGCCATCTCCTACAATGAGCAGTTCTTC.